The T cell receptor (beta chain) under discussion was sequenced for a study of Ad26.COV2.S vaccination and SARS-CoV-2 variants. Study-wide results and caveats: Possibly, TCR breadth and depth analyses underestimated total T cell responses. The placebo group had lower spike-specific TCR breadth than the vaccine recipients did.

This sample's treatment: roughly 18 received Ad26.COV2.S at low or high dose, single or two shots; about 5 received placebo; per-sample allocation not given. Material that was analyzed had been drawn on day 63 after the first vaccine or placebo injection. An adult aged 18-55 years in Boston served as the donor. The V gene lost 6 bases and the J gene lost 4 bases, with 15 bases spanning the gap. CDR3 length: 15 residues. Germline V gene lookup returns CDR1 MNHEY and CDR2 SVGAGI. Only a few counts were recorded for this clone. Its antigen is not known. Using immunoSEQ multiplex PCR, the repertoire was profiled, and TCRdb retains in-frame clones only, with some absent. This table has roughly 700,000 clones, roughly 90% appearing once.

The gene calls are TRBV6-5 and TRBJ2-2; a possible D gene is TRBD1 (6 bases). The origin of this receptor is a person aged 18-65 years who received the Ad26.COV2.S COVID-19 vaccine or a placebo. This specimen was peripheral blood, taken in a trial of Ad26.COV2.S vaccine versus placebo. CDR3 protein: CASSVRGSVTGELFF. Here the CDR3 DNA reads TGTGCCAGCAGCGTCAGGGGTAGTGTCACCGGGGAGCTGTTTTTT.